These 32 T cell receptor beta chains originate from one sample sequenced in a study of human T cells and chemical hapten exposure. Each CDR3 protein gets one entry after TCRdb re-called the RACE reads with MiXCR. Of 350,000 to 400,000 distinct CDR3 sequences listed, 4% to 6% are singletons. The sample's time point: pre-sensitization, week 0. Described treatment: therapeutic diphenylcyclopropenone sensitization with weekly scalp DPC. The sequencing here drew on whole blood, taken in connection with sensitization to the hapten diphenylcyclopropenone (DPC). The receptors stem from a woman between 45 and 60 years old with alopecia areata. Some clones in this sample may be carry-over from other donors' samples.

This clonotype was seen repeatedly, ten times or more. The genes are TRBV5-1 and TRBJ2-2, with 9 bases lining up with TRBD1. The length of the CDR3 is 15 residues. Looked up from germline, CDR1 is SGHRS and CDR2 is YFSETQ. V shed 6 bases, J shed 5 bases, and the junction held 8 bases outside the gene matches. CDR3: CASKPDRGGTGELFF. In nucleotides, the CDR3 is TGCGCCAGCAAGCCGGACAGGGGAGGAACCGGGGAGCTGTTTTTT.

The J gene is TRBJ1-5, the V gene TRBV6-1; tentatively, D is TRBD1 (5 bases). Deletions cut 6 bases from V and 0 bases from J, with 6 bases between. Germline assignment: CDR1 MNHNS and CDR2 SASEGT. The CDR3 has 13 amino acids. The CDR3 is CASRTGSNQPQHF. DNA of the CDR3: TGTGCCAGCAGAACAGGTAGCAATCAGCCCCAGCATTTT.

V and J are TRBV20-1 and TRBJ2-7, with TRBD2 matching 9 bases. Germline V lookup: CDR1 DFQATT, CDR2 SNEGSKA (reference sequence). The V gene end was trimmed by 0 bases and the J gene end by 5 bases; junction bases not matched to a gene: 14. The CDR3 is made up of 17 amino acids. DNA of the CDR3: TGCAGTGCTAGAGATCCCTCTGGCGGGAGGGGTCTCAACGAGCAGTACTTC. It yields the protein CSARDPSGGRGLNEQYF.

This clonotype has at least ten counts. The V gene is TRBV14, the J gene TRBJ2-3; 8 nucleotides match TRBD2. Germline loops: CDR1 SGHDN, CDR2 FVKESK. Unmatched junction bases numbered 18, after V lost 7 bases and J lost 3 bases. The CDR3 spans 18 residues. This CDR3 reads CASTWAAGGCSETDTQYF. In nucleotides, the CDR3 is TGTGCCAGCACCTGGGCCGCGGGAGGTTGTAGCGAGACAGATACGCAGTATTTT.

The chain is built from TRBV13 and TRBJ1-6, with TRBD1 matching over 8 bases. CDR1 PRHDT and CDR2 FYEKMQ come from the germline V gene (reference sequence). J gave up 6 bases and V 6 bases, and 4 bases lay outside the gene matches. CDR3 length equals 14 residues. Here the CDR3 DNA reads TGTGCCAGCAGTGTCGGACAGGGTAATTCACCCCTCCACTTT. It translates to CASSVGQGNSPLHF. The variable domain in full, with the rest retrieved from reference TRBV13 and TRBJ1-6, is AAGVIQSPRHLIKEKRETATLKCYPIPRHDTVYWYQQGPGQDPQFLISFYEKMQSDKGSIPDRFSAQQFSDYHSELNMSSLELGDSALYFCASSVGQGNSPLHFGNGTRLTVT.

The CDR3 nucleotides read TGCGCCAGCAGCCGAGGGGGCGCAGAAGATACGCAGTATTTT. Protein sequence: CASSRGGAEDTQYF. The chain employs TRBV4-1 and TRBJ2-3; TRBD1 matches 7 bases. Germline CDR1 MGHRA, CDR2 YSYEKL. The CDR3 runs 14 residues. V trimming: 4 bases; J trimming: 5 bases; junction bases outside the gene matches: 6.

This clonotype was detected many times. The V gene is TRBV20-1, the J gene TRBJ2-1; TRBD2 agrees at 10 bases. The CDR3 has 15 residues. With 5 bases clipped from V and 4 bases from J, the junction kept 8 bases outside the gene matches. Germline lookup yields CDR1 DFQATT and CDR2 SNEGSKA (reference sequence). For the CDR3, the DNA is TGCAGTGCTCCGCGACTAGCGGGCCTTTACAATGAGCAGTTCTTC. Its translation is CSAPRLAGLYNEQFF.

V usage is TRBV4-3 and J usage is TRBJ2-1; 10 bases are a match to TRBD2. The CDR3 is 15 residues long. V dropped 4 bases and J dropped 3; count of bases not matched to a gene: 3. Germline V gene sequence: CDR1 LGHNA, CDR2 YSLEER. CDR3 loop: CASSRTSGIYNEQFF. In nucleotides, the CDR3 is TGCGCCAGCAGCCGAACTAGCGGGATCTACAATGAGCAGTTCTTC.

This clonotype has a count of ten or more. The chain couples TRBV11-2 to TRBJ2-1, with 16 bases lining up with TRBD2. V lost 3 bases to trimming and J lost 7 bases; unmatched junction nucleotides: 6. CDR1 and CDR2 from the germline V gene are SGHAT and FQNNGV. CDR3 length: 17 amino acids. The CDR3 DNA is TGTGCCAGCAGCTTGGGGACTAGCGGGAGGGCCCTGAATGAGCAGTTCTTC. Protein sequence: CASSLGTSGRALNEQFF. Based on the CDR3 plus reference TRBV11-2 and TRBJ2-1, the full variable domain is EAGVAQSPRYKIIEKRQSVAFWCNPISGHATLYWYQQILGQGPKLLIQFQNNGVVDDSQLPKDRFSAERLKGVDSTLKIQPAKLEDSAVYLCASSLGTSGRALNEQFFGPGTRLTVL.

The chain couples TRBV12-3 or TRBV12-4 to TRBJ1-6; possible D gene TRBD1, 5 bases. The CDR3 is made up of 15 amino acids. V was trimmed by 5 bases and J by 6 bases, leaving 14 bases between them. The CDR3 sequence: CASSPTGGINSPLHF. DNA of the CDR3: TGTGCCAGCAGTCCCACCGGGGGAATTAATTCACCCCTCCACTTT.

This clonotype was observed many times. The chain combines TRBV7-2 with TRBJ2-1, with 10 bases identical to TRBD2. Germline-derived CDR1 and CDR2 are SGHTA and FQGNSA. The length of the CDR3 is 16 residues. V lost 1 base and J lost 7; bases outside the gene matches: 7. The CDR3 DNA follows: TGTGCCAGCAGCTTAGATCGGCCTAGCGGGAGAAATGAGCAGTTCTTC. As protein: CASSLDRPSGRNEQFF.

The rearrangement joins TRBV5-1 to TRBJ2-3, with D possibly called TRBD1 or TRBD2 (5 bases each). CDR3 length equals 14 residues. Per germline, CDR1 SGHRS and CDR2 YFSETQ. V gave up 9 bases and J gave up 2 bases, with 16 bases separating them. The CDR3 protein is CATRGSPNTDTQYF. Written as DNA, the CDR3 is TGCGCCACGAGGGGTTCACCTAACACAGATACGCAGTATTTT.

V usage is TRBV30 and J usage is TRBJ2-3; 8 bases agree with TRBD2. Germline V CDR1 and CDR2: GTSNPN, SVGIG (reference sequence). This CDR3 spans 15 amino acids. The V and J ends lost 2 bases and 0 bases, in that order; junction bases with no gene match: 4. CDR3 sequence reads: CAWSRGGRSTDTQYF. The DNA for the CDR3 is TGTGCCTGGAGTCGAGGCGGGAGGAGCACAGATACGCAGTATTTT.

This clonotype appeared a few times. The chain links TRBV27 to TRBJ2-3, with 8 bases lining up with TRBD1. The CDR3 length is 16 residues. The V segment lost 1 base and the J segment 1 base; nucleotides outside the gene matches: 4. Per germline, CDR1 MNHEY and CDR2 SMNVEV (reference sequence). CDR3 DNA: TGTGCCAGCAGTTTATACGCGGGACAGGGCACAGATACGCAGTATTTT. Its protein product is CASSLYAGQGTDTQYF.

Ten or more counts support this clonotype. The V call is TRBV5-1, the J call TRBJ2-5, with a tentative D call TRBD1 (5 bases). V was cut by 3 bases and J by 5 bases, with 14 bases left in between. Germline V gene sequence: CDR1 SGHRS, CDR2 YFSETQ. The CDR3 is made up of 14 amino acids. CDR3 amino acids: CASSWTLNGETQYF. The DNA for the CDR3 is TGCGCCAGCAGCTGGACACTGAATGGGGAGACCCAGTACTTC.

This clonotype has only a few counts. The chain carries TRBV12-3 or TRBV12-4 and TRBJ1-4; 7 positions agree with TRBD1. The ends lost 5 bases at V and 0 bases at J; junction bases unmatched: 6. This CDR3 region has 16 residues. The CDR3 nucleotides read TGTGCCAGCAGTCCTGGGACAGCCCCAACTAATGAAAAACTGTTTTTT. Encoded protein: CASSPGTAPTNEKLFF.

A few counts support this clonotype. The V call is TRBV18, the J call TRBJ1-1, with D maybe TRBD1 (5 bases). The V gene lost 3 bases and the J gene lost 4 bases, with 21 bases spanning the gap. This CDR3 is built from 17 residues. Germline loops: CDR1 KGHSH, CDR2 LQKENI. CDR3 sequence: CASSPPGRESVGTEAFF. Here the CDR3 DNA reads TGTGCCAGCTCACCCCCGGGCAGGGAAAGTGTGGGCACTGAAGCTTTCTTT. The variable domain in full, completed from reference TRBV18 and TRBJ1-1, reads NAGVMQNPRHLVRRRGQEARLRCSPMKGHSHVYWYRQLPEEGLKFMVYLQKENIIDESGMPKERFSAEFPKEGPSILRIQQVVRGDSAAYFCASSPPGRESVGTEAFFGQGTRLTVV.

There are a few counts of this clonotype. This rearrangement joins TRBV7-2 to TRBJ2-7, with 12 bases lining up with TRBD2. With V trimmed by 2 bases and J by 6 bases, 8 bases remained unmatched. In germline, CDR1 is SGHTA, CDR2 FQGNSA. The CDR3 loop spans 16 amino acids. In DNA, the CDR3 is TGTGCCAGCAGCTTACAAGCGACTAGCGGGGGCTCCGAGCAGTACTTC. Translated: CASSLQATSGGSEQYF.

This clonotype was seen ten or more times. The chain couples TRBV5-6 to TRBJ2-5, with 7 bases matching TRBD2. V trimming: 1 base; J trimming: 5 bases; junction bases outside the gene matches: 5. The CDR3 is 14 residues long. Germline V CDR1 and CDR2: SGHDT, YYEEEE. CDR3 residues: CASSLSGAGETQYF. The CDR3 DNA reads as TGTGCCAGCAGCTTGAGCGGGGCCGGTGAGACCCAGTACTTC. Full variable domain (rest looked up from reference TRBV5-6 and TRBJ2-5): DAGVTQSPTHLIKTRGQQVTLRCSPKSGHDTVSWYQQALGQGPQFIFQYYEEEERQRGNFPDRFSGHQFPNYSSELNVNALLLGDSALYLCASSLSGAGETQYFGPGTRLLVL.

This clonotype was observed a few times. The chain carries TRBV12-3 or TRBV12-4 and TRBJ1-6, with TRBD1 as a possible D gene (6 bases). Trimming took 8 bases from V and 6 from J, leaving 14 bases between them. The length of the CDR3 is 14 residues. In DNA, the CDR3 is TGTGCCAGCTCCCTCGGGGGCCTTAATTCACCCCTCCACTTT. As protein: CASSLGGLNSPLHF.

This clonotype was counted at least ten times. The chain is built from TRBV2 and TRBJ1-4, with 8 bases matching TRBD1. Per germline, CDR1 SNHLY and CDR2 FYNNEI. There are 12 residues in the CDR3. V shed 11 bases, J shed 5 bases, and the junction held 4 bases outside the gene matches. The CDR3 loop reads CAGQGANEKLFF. The CDR3 DNA reads TGTGCCGGGCAGGGGGCGAATGAAAAACTGTTTTTT.

The sample holds a few counts of this clonotype. The chain employs TRBV15 and TRBJ1-4, with D possibly matching TRBD1 (5 bases). CDR1 and CDR2 (germline): LNHNV, YYDKDF (reference sequence). The V gene lost 3 bases and the J gene lost 6 bases, with 14 bases spanning the gap. This CDR3 is built from 15 residues. This chain's CDR3 is CATSSFREVDEKLFF. In DNA, the CDR3 is TGTGCCACCAGCAGCTTCAGGGAGGTGGATGAAAAACTGTTTTTT.

This chain connects TRBV4-2 to TRBJ1-5; 8 bases match TRBD1. CDR3 length equals 17 residues. V shed 4 bases and J 0 bases; nucleotides not matched to a gene: 8. The germline gives CDR1 LGHNA, CDR2 YNFKEQ. The CDR3 loop reads CASSRNGQGNSNQPQHF. The CDR3 bases are TGTGCCAGCAGCCGGAATGGACAGGGTAATAGCAATCAGCCCCAGCATTTT.

This clonotype was picked up a small number of times. The rearrangement links TRBV3-1 to TRBJ2-3; 11 bases fit TRBD2. The CDR3 length is 16 residues. CDR1 LGHDT and CDR2 YNNKEL come from the germline V gene (reference sequence). V was clipped by 4 bases and J by 3 bases; unmatched bases: 6. CDR3 loop: CASSPDSGGATDTQYF. CDR3 sequence (DNA): TGTGCCAGCAGCCCAGATAGCGGGGGGGCGACAGATACGCAGTATTTT.

This clonotype occurred a few times. V usage is TRBV20-1 and J usage is TRBJ2-7, with TRBD2 as a possible D gene (6 bases). CDR3 length: 11 residues. The germline V gene has CDR1 DFQATT and CDR2 SNEGSKA (reference sequence). The CDR3 nucleotides read TGCGGGGGGTGGGAGCGCTGGGAGCAGTACTTC. It yields the protein CGGWERWEQYF.

This clonotype was seen more than once but under ten times. This chain links TRBV20-1 with TRBJ2-2, with 10 bases matching TRBD1. J lost 6 bases, V lost 6 bases, and 10 bases had no gene match. The CDR3 runs 15 residues. CDR1 DFQATT and CDR2 SNEGSKA come from the germline V gene (reference sequence). The CDR3 loop reads CSALDRGQGAGELFF. The CDR3 DNA sequence: TGCAGTGCACTCGACAGGGGGCAAGGAGCCGGGGAGCTGTTTTTT.

Many counts were recorded for this clonotype. The chain employs TRBV6-5 and TRBJ1-1, with 10 bases lining up with TRBD1. The V segment lost 6 bases and the J segment 5 bases; nucleotides outside the gene matches: 9. This CDR3 is built from 15 residues. CDR1 MNHEY and CDR2 SVGAGI come from the germline V gene. The CDR3 region has the DNA TGTGCCAGCAGCCTATGGGACAGGGGAGGGACTGAAGCTTTCTTT. Translated, it gives CASSLWDRGGTEAFF.

The chain employs TRBV6-2 or TRBV6-3 and TRBJ1-5; unclear D gene. CDR1 and CDR2 from the germline V gene are MNHEY and SVGEGT. V was trimmed by 8 bases and J by 0 bases, leaving 11 bases between them. This CDR3 region has 14 residues. The CDR3 loop reads CASSRLDSNQPQHF. The CDR3 DNA reads as TGTGCCAGCTCCCGCCTGGATAGCAATCAGCCCCAGCATTTT.

This clonotype was recorded at least ten times. This chain links TRBV10-3 with TRBJ2-1; tentatively, D is TRBD2 (7 bases). The V end lost 4 bases, the J end lost 4 bases, and 11 bases lay between the germline ends. The CDR3 has 14 amino acids. Germline CDR1 and CDR2: ENHRY and SYGVKD. This CDR3 reads CAISVEGGYNEQFF. The CDR3 nucleotides are TGTGCCATCAGTGTTGAGGGGGGGTACAATGAGCAGTTCTTC.

The chain has TRBV7-3 and TRBJ1-1; D unclear. Germline V CDR1 and CDR2: SGHTA, FQGTGA. The CDR3 sequence is 13 residues long. Trimming cost V 0 bases and J 5 bases, with 7 bases left between them. The CDR3 loop is CASSLTAYTEAFF. The CDR3 DNA follows: TGTGCCAGCAGCTTAACGGCTTATACTGAAGCTTTCTTT.

The chain joins TRBV12-3 or TRBV12-4 to TRBJ2-5, with a weak D call TRBD2 (5 bases). The CDR3 runs 13 residues. Between the trimmed V and J ends, which lost 7 bases and 5 bases, there was a span of 14 bases. This chain's CDR3 is CASTIFGGETQYF. CDR3 in DNA: TGTGCCAGCACCATCTTCGGCGGGGAGACCCAGTACTTC.

This clonotype occurred many times. V gene TRBV28 combines with J gene TRBJ1-1, with unresolved D. The CDR3 length is 11 residues. The germline V gene has CDR1 MDHEN and CDR2 SYDVKM. Trimming cost V 6 bases and J 5 bases, with 7 bases left between them. This CDR3 reads CASSSITEAFF. As DNA, the CDR3 is TGTGCCAGCAGCTCTATAACTGAAGCTTTCTTT. Full variable domain (rest looked up from reference TRBV28 and TRBJ1-1): DVKVTQSSRYLVKRTGEKVFLECVQDMDHENMFWYRQDPGLGLRLIYFSYDVKMKEKGDIPEGYSVSREKKERFSLILESASTNQTSMYLCASSSITEAFFGQGTRLTVV.